This T cell receptor beta chain was recovered during a study of T cells and Merkel cell carcinoma outcomes. CDR3 length equals 15 residues. Germline V gives CDR1 MNHEY, CDR2 SVGAGI. Trimming took off 2 bases at V and 1 base at J, with 6 bases between the two ends. This table comes from immunoSEQ multiplex PCR, and its TCRdb copy is limited to in-frame clones, with some not included. This table has 1,300 or so clones, around 93% appearing once. This clonotype was sampled from a human donor with Merkel cell carcinoma. The chain uses TRBV6-5 and TRBJ1-6; D unclear. Material for sequencing was tumor tissue from Merkel cell carcinoma. CDR3 residues: CASSYRISYNSPLHF. CDR3 DNA sequence: TGTGCCAGCAGTTACCGCATATCCTATAATTCACCCCTCCACTTT.